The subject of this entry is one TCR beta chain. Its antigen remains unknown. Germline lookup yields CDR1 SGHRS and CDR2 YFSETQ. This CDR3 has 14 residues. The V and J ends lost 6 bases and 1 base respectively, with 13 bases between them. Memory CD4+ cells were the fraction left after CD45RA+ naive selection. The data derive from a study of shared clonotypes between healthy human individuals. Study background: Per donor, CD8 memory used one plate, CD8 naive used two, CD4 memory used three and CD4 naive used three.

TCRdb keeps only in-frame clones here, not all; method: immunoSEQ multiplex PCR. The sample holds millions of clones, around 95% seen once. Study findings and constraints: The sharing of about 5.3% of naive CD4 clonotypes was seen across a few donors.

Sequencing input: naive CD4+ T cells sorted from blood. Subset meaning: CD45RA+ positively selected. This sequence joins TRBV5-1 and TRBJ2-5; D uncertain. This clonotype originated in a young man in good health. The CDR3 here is CASNPGSLQETQYF. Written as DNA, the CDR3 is TGCGCCAGCAATCCCGGAAGCCTCCAAGAGACCCAGTACTTC.